The sequence of this TCR beta chain was determined in a study of blood T cell repertoires in COVID-19. As for the study in general: Whether acute or convalescent, the COVID-19 samples came from the United States, Italy and Spain. PBMCs, B-cell-depleted T cells, or T cells provided the cDNA or gDNA that made up the material.

V gave up 6 bases and J gave up 0 bases, with 15 bases separating them. Germline V gene lookup returns CDR1 SGHKS and CDR2 YYEKEE (reference sequence). This CDR3 has 15 residues. Data came from immunoSEQ multiplex PCR; TCRdb stores just in-frame clones and leaves some out. Of 150,000 or so clones in the sample, approximately 86% are singletons; the top ten hold approximately 0.6%. This chain connects TRBV5-5 to TRBJ2-5; TRBD1 might be the D (6 bases). The specimen was peripheral blood. This TCR derives from a man aged 55 to 70 with COVID-19, enrolled during active disease. Written as DNA, the CDR3 is TGTGCCAGCAACCTTCTCGGGACAAACCAAGAGACCCAGTACTTC. It yields the protein CASNLLGTNQETQYF.